These 22 T cell receptor beta chains were all obtained from the same sample, sequenced in a study of Graves' ophthalmopathy and Graves' hyperthyroidism. Researchers took RNA transcripts and amplified TCR beta CDR3 regions from them. The library came from an HTBI-primed first-round RT-PCR and a second-round multiplex PCR. TCRdb processed the multiplex PCR reads anew with MiXCR; each CDR3 protein has one entry. The sample records 620,000 or so distinct CDR3 sequences, approximately 22% being singletons. The sequenced sample consisted of peripheral blood. The receptors were sampled from a woman between 18 and 29 years old with stable Graves' hyperthyroidism. Some clones in this sample may be carry-over from other donors' samples.

The sample holds many counts of this clonotype. This chain links TRBV20-1 with TRBJ2-7; D could derive from TRBD1 or TRBD2 (5 bases each). The V gene's germline CDR1 is DFQATT and CDR2 SNEGSKA (reference sequence). The CDR3 runs to 14 residues. V was cut by 3 bases and J by 4 bases, with 16 bases left in between. CDR3 nucleotide sequence: TGCAGTGCTAGTCTCAGGGCCCGGGGTTACGAGCAGTACTTC. This encodes CSASLRARGYEQYF.

The chain uses TRBV19 and TRBJ1-5, with D hard to call. CDR3 length: 13 amino acids. Germline V gene sequence: CDR1 LNHDA, CDR2 SQIVND (reference sequence). Trimming took 4 bases from V and 4 from J, leaving 8 bases between them. CDR3 DNA: TGTGCCAGTAGTAAGCAGATGAATCAGCCCCAGCATTTT. It is translated as CASSKQMNQPQHF.

This clonotype was recorded at least ten times. This chain joins TRBV28 and TRBJ1-3; tentatively, D is TRBD1 (6 bases). The germline V gene has CDR1 MDHEN and CDR2 SYDVKM. This CDR3 is 15 amino acids long. Trimming took off 4 bases at V and 1 base at J, with 11 bases between the two ends. The CDR3 spells CASSSTGPSGNTIYF. Here the CDR3 DNA reads TGTGCCAGCAGTTCTACAGGGCCATCTGGAAACACCATATATTTT.

This clonotype was seen only a few times. The J gene is TRBJ1-1, the V gene TRBV6-1, with TRBD1 matching over 7 bases. CDR3 length equals 14 residues. The ends lost 6 bases at V and 5 bases at J; junction bases unmatched: 9. CDR1 is MNHNS and CDR2 is SASEGT in the germline V gene. The CDR3 sequence is CASRGDRAGTEAFF. DNA of the CDR3: TGTGCCAGCAGAGGTGACAGGGCTGGTACTGAAGCTTTCTTT.

J is TRBJ2-7 and V is TRBV20-1; tentatively, D is TRBD1 (5 bases). CDR1 DFQATT and CDR2 SNEGSKA come from the germline V gene (reference sequence). Between the trimmed V and J ends, which lost 5 bases and 1 base, there was a span of 9 bases. This CDR3 has 12 residues. The CDR3 DNA reads as TGCAGTGCTGATGACAGATCCTACGAGCAGTACTTC. It translates to CSADDRSYEQYF.

The chain recombines TRBV6-1 with TRBJ2-7; D is ambiguous. The CDR3 is made up of 13 amino acids. Germline assignment: CDR1 MNHNS and CDR2 SASEGT. V gave up 6 bases and J gave up 5 bases, with 14 bases separating them. CDR3 sequence (DNA): TGTGCCAGCAGGGCGGAGAGATACCACGAGCAGTACTTC. Protein product: CASRAERYHEQYF.

This clonotype was seen ten or more times. V and J are TRBV6-2 or TRBV6-3 and TRBJ1-5; D not resolved. Germline V lookup: CDR1 MNHEY, CDR2 SVGEGT. V lost 2 bases and J lost 3, with 14 bases in between. This CDR3 comprises 16 residues. CDR3 protein: CASSYDSARINQPQHF. As DNA, the CDR3 is TGTGCCAGCAGTTACGACTCGGCGAGGATCAATCAGCCCCAGCATTTT.

Only a few counts were recorded for this clonotype. The CDR3 sequence is CASSQLPGLGAYGYTF. The CDR3 DNA sequence: TGCGCCAGCAGCCAGCTACCGGGACTGGGGGCCTATGGCTACACCTTC. The genes are TRBV4-1 and TRBJ1-2; D possibly corresponds to TRBD1 (6 bases). This CDR3 spans 16 amino acids. The V gene's germline CDR1 is MGHRA and CDR2 YSYEKL. V was shortened by 3 bases and J by 4 bases, with 18 bases between the two germline ends.

The chain links TRBV28 to TRBJ2-7; 8 bases map to TRBD1. The CDR3 is made up of 16 amino acids. The trim removed 4 bases at V and 3 bases at J, leaving 11 bases unmatched. The V gene's germline CDR1 is MDHEN and CDR2 SYDVKM. CDR3 DNA sequence: TGTGCCAGCAGTTCCTCTCTGATAGGGACAGGCTACGAGCAGTACTTC. This codes for CASSSSLIGTGYEQYF. The full variable domain, rest sourced from reference TRBV28 and TRBJ2-7, is DVKVTQSSRYLVKRTGEKVFLECVQDMDHENMFWYRQDPGLGLRLIYFSYDVKMKEKGDIPEGYSVSREKKERFSLILESASTNQTSMYLCASSSSLIGTGYEQYFGPGTRLTVT.

A remark on this clonotype: A read error may be the cause here, since a much bigger clone is one base away. CDR3 protein: CNVGGTAEAFF. The DNA for the CDR3 is TGCAACGTTGGGGGTACTGCAGAAGCTTTCTTT. The genes are TRBV29-1 and TRBJ1-1; perhaps TRBD1 as D (5 bases). The CDR3 runs 11 residues. CDR1 is SQVTM and CDR2 is ANQGSEA in the germline V gene.

The chain joins TRBV3-1 to TRBJ1-6; no firm D call. V lost 0 bases and J 4 bases, leaving 7 bases between the germline ends. The germline V gene encodes CDR1 LGHDT and CDR2 YNNKEL (reference sequence). The CDR3 has 15 amino acids. The CDR3 reads CASSQDSGYNSPLHF. For the CDR3, the DNA is TGTGCCAGCAGCCAAGATTCGGGGTATAATTCACCCCTCCACTTT.

The gene calls are TRBV10-3 and TRBJ2-2; D ambiguous. V was cut by 6 bases and J by 2 bases, with 13 bases left in between. Germline V gives CDR1 ENHRY, CDR2 SYGVKD. This CDR3 has 15 amino acids. In DNA, the CDR3 is TGTGCCATCAGCAGGATAGATATAAACACCGGGGAGCTGTTTTTT. This translates into CAISRIDINTGELFF.

Ten or more counts support this clonotype. The rearrangement uses TRBV5-1 and TRBJ1-1; D gene uncertain. The CDR3 consists of 18 residues. Germline CDR1 SGHRS, CDR2 YFSETQ. The V and J ends lost 0 bases and 3 bases respectively, with 21 bases between them. This CDR3 reads CASSLVGGRSLGDTEAFF. The CDR3 DNA reads TGCGCCAGCAGCTTGGTCGGCGGAAGGAGTCTTGGGGACACTGAAGCTTTCTTT. The whole variable domain, remainder taken from reference TRBV5-1 and TRBJ1-1, is KAGVTQTPRYLIKTRGQQVTLSCSPISGHRSVSWYQQTPGQGLQFLFEYFSETQRNKGNFPGRFSGRQFSNSRSEMNVSTLELGDSALYLCASSLVGGRSLGDTEAFFGQGTRLTVV.

The rearrangement joins TRBV10-1 to TRBJ2-7; D is possibly TRBD2 (7 bases). This CDR3 has 13 amino acids. Germline CDR1 and CDR2: WNHNN and SYGVQD (reference sequence). Trimming pared 2 bases from V and 5 bases from J, leaving 10 bases between. The CDR3: CASSERGGDEQYF. The CDR3 coding sequence is TGCGCCAGCAGTGAGAGGGGGGGCGACGAGCAGTACTTC.

At least ten counts were recorded for this clonotype. The genes are TRBV6-1 and TRBJ1-5; D ambiguous. Germline V gives CDR1 MNHNS, CDR2 SASEGT. The V end lost 1 base, the J end lost 4 bases, and 8 bases lay between the germline ends. The CDR3 has 14 residues. CDR3: CASSEGQVNQPQHF. Written as DNA, the CDR3 is TGTGCCAGCAGTGAAGGGCAGGTTAATCAGCCCCAGCATTTT.

This clonotype was counted at least ten times. V gene TRBV27 combines with J gene TRBJ1-1, with a possible D match to TRBD1 (5 bases). The germline V gene encodes CDR1 MNHEY and CDR2 SMNVEV (reference sequence). The CDR3 has 14 amino acids. V was shortened by 2 bases and J by 3 bases, with 10 bases between the two germline ends. CDR3 sequence reads: CASSLKGRHTEAFF. DNA for the CDR3: TGTGCCAGCAGTTTAAAGGGGCGACACACTGAAGCTTTCTTT.

The table lists this clonotype with many counts. The chain joins TRBV11-1 to TRBJ1-6, with D uncertain. Germline V gene lookup returns CDR1 SGHAT and CDR2 FQDESV (reference sequence). Between the trimmed V and J ends, which lost 5 bases and 0 bases, there was a span of 5 bases. This CDR3 region has 14 residues. CDR3 loop: CASSRSSYNSPLHF. CDR3 DNA sequence: TGTGCCAGCAGCCGGAGCTCCTATAATTCACCCCTCCACTTT. The entire variable domain, with the rest obtained from reference TRBV11-1 and TRBJ1-6, is as follows: EAEVAQSPRYKITEKSQAVAFWCDPISGHATLYWYRQILGQGPELLVQFQDESVVDDSQLPKDRFSAERLKGVDSTLKIQPAELGDSAMYLCASSRSSYNSPLHFGNGTRLTVT.

V usage is TRBV27 and J usage is TRBJ1-2; no clear D. CDR1 is MNHEY and CDR2 is SMNVEV in the germline V gene (reference sequence). The V end was cut by 0 bases, the J end by 5 bases, with 7 bases between. This CDR3 region has 13 residues. CDR3 amino acids: CASSLSKGYGYTF. Here the CDR3 DNA reads TGTGCCAGCAGTTTATCAAAAGGGTATGGCTACACCTTC.

At least ten counts were recorded for this clonotype. CDR3 sequence reads: CASSPRLAGVYEQYF. DNA for the CDR3: TGTGCCAGCAGTCCCCGCCTAGCGGGAGTCTACGAGCAGTACTTC. This chain connects TRBV27 to TRBJ2-7; TRBD2 matches 10 bases. The V gene's germline CDR1 is MNHEY and CDR2 SMNVEV (reference sequence). The length of the CDR3 is 15 residues. With V trimmed by 5 bases and J by 3 bases, 7 bases remained unmatched.

This clonotype was found many times. The CDR3 loop is CASVIGQPSGNTIYF. The CDR3 nucleotides read TGTGCCAGCGTAATTGGACAACCTTCTGGAAACACCATATATTTT. V usage is TRBV7-9 and J usage is TRBJ1-3, with D possibly matching TRBD1 (5 bases). This CDR3 spans 15 amino acids. Germline CDR1 is SEHNR and CDR2 is FQNEAQ (reference sequence). Trimming shortened V by 8 bases and J by 1 base, and 15 bases separated the two germline ends.

At least ten counts were recorded for this clonotype. Its ends do not fully match the called genes, so a read error is possible. The chain couples TRBV6-5 to TRBJ1-5, with D possibly TRBD1 on 5 matching bases. From germline, CDR1 is MNHEY and CDR2 SVGAGI. The CDR3 is 14 amino acids. CDR3 bases: TGTGCCAGCAGTGACTCCGGAGGGGTCCGGCCCCAGCATTTT. Translated, it gives CASSDSGGVRPQHF.

This clonotype was observed at least ten times. The CDR3 sequence is CASSGYYEQYF. Here the CDR3 DNA reads TGTGCCAGCAGCGGCTACTACGAGCAGTACTTC. The V call is TRBV7-2, the J call TRBJ2-7; D ambiguous. From germline, CDR1 is SGHTA and CDR2 FQGNSA. The CDR3 totals 11 residues. Trimming took 5 bases from V and 3 from J, leaving 5 bases between them.